What follows describes a single T cell receptor beta chain. The data derive from a study of patients and donors after allogeneic stem cell transplantation. CDR3 length: 14 residues. V shed 4 bases, J shed 8 bases, and the junction held 6 bases outside the gene matches. Per germline, CDR1 ENHRY and CDR2 SYGVKD. A single record per CDR3 protein comes from TCRdb applying MiXCR to the RT-PCR reads. In the table there are around 170,000 distinct CDR3 sequences, 24% of which are singletons. The receptor was derived from a human donor who was either an allogeneic HSCT recipient or a stem cell or donor lymphocyte infusion donor (not recorded which). It is not recorded whose cells these are; they may come from a transplant donor. The chain combines TRBV10-3 with TRBJ2-1, with 9 bases identical to TRBD1. Sequences were obtained from blood, either unsorted or a sorted T cell fraction (not recorded which). CDR3 DNA sequence: TGTGCCATCAGTGTAACAGGGGGCATGGATGAGCAGTTCTTC. Translated: CAISVTGGMDEQFF.